This T cell receptor (beta chain) comes out of a study of identifying expanded T cells in peripheral blood. General study points: Clone count variance between two-week samples rose with total template count. About 1.3 clones differed between technical replicates, versus roughly 17 and 20 over time.

The table came from immunoSEQ multiplex PCR; TCRdb's copy has only in-frame clones and leaves some out. Among tens of thousands of clones, more than 75% were seen once, and the ten largest hold about 20%. CDR3 length equals 13 residues. The V gene's germline CDR1 is MNHEY and CDR2 SMNVEV (reference sequence). The V end lost 3 bases, the J end lost 2 bases, and 7 bases lay between the germline ends. No infections or other immune events were documented during collection. This clone was seen only a few times. Its specificity is not known. Specimen: blood. V is TRBV27 and J is TRBJ1-2; D remains unclear. The receptor comes from a person aged 18 to 75 in good health. The CDR3 protein is CASSFSLNYGYTF. The CDR3 DNA reads TGTGCCAGCAGTTTTAGTCTCAACTATGGCTACACCTTC.